These 27 T cell receptor beta chains were all obtained from the same sample, sequenced in a study of T cells after yellow fever vaccination. In TCRdb, the 5' RACE reads were re-called with MiXCR into one record per CDR3 protein. The data contain tens of thousands of distinct CDR3 sequences, about 6.6% of them singletons. The specimen was CD8+ T cells not binding an NS4B(214-222) dextramer, sorted from PBMCs, collected roughly 45 days after the first yellow fever vaccination. These receptors were collected from a man aged 18 to 30 who received the YFV17D yellow fever vaccine.

J is TRBJ2-1 and V is TRBV5-4; no clear D. The CDR3 spans 15 residues. The V end was cut by 1 base, the J end by 2 bases, with 10 bases between. Per the germline V gene, CDR1 is SGHNT and CDR2 is YYREEE (reference sequence). The CDR3 reads CASSLSIAPYNEQFF. The CDR3 DNA follows: TGTGCCAGCAGCTTGTCCATAGCCCCCTACAATGAGCAGTTCTTC.

The chain employs TRBV6-2 or TRBV6-3 and TRBJ1-5, with D maybe TRBD1 (6 bases). V gave up 5 bases and J gave up 7 bases, with 18 bases separating them. The V gene's germline CDR1 is MNHEY and CDR2 SVGEGT. The CDR3 spans 15 residues. The CDR3 DNA is TGTGCCAGCAGTGACGGGAAAGGGGGGTGGCAGCCCCAGCATTTT. Amino acid sequence: CASSDGKGGWQPQHF.

CDR3 bases: TGCGCCAGCAGCCAAGAGACAGGGGGTAGGGAAAAACTGTTTTTT. Encoded protein: CASSQETGGREKLFF. The chain has TRBV4-3 and TRBJ1-4, with 9 bases fitting TRBD1. V lost 0 bases, J lost 8 bases, and 4 bases stayed unmatched. CDR3 length: 15 residues. CDR1 is LGHNA, CDR2 YSLEER, per germline.

Many counts were recorded for this clonotype. The chain carries TRBV5-1 and TRBJ2-5, with 8 bases matching TRBD1. Germline CDR1 reads SGHRS; CDR2 reads YFSETQ. Germline trimming cut 3 bases from V and 1 base from J; bases unmatched to any gene: 2. This CDR3 region has 14 residues. The CDR3 coding sequence is TGCGCCAGCAGCTACGGACAGGGCCAAGAGACCCAGTACTTC. This encodes CASSYGQGQETQYF.

The chain combines TRBV20-1 with TRBJ2-3; 10 nucleotides match TRBD2. V lost 6 bases, J lost 2 bases, and 14 bases stayed unmatched. The CDR3 runs to 17 residues. The germline CDR1 and CDR2 sequences are DFQATT and SNEGSKA (reference sequence). CDR3 coding DNA: TGCAGTGCGGGGGATAGCGGGGGGCTCACAATCACAGATACGCAGTATTTT. This encodes CSAGDSGGLTITDTQYF.

This clonotype was observed a few times. The chain has TRBV6-2 or TRBV6-3 and TRBJ2-7, with 7 bases matching TRBD1. The CDR3 runs to 14 residues. V was pared by 0 bases and J by 2 bases, with 1 base of the junction left unmatched. In germline, CDR1 is MNHEY, CDR2 SVGEGT. The CDR3 loop reads CASSYSRGTYEQYF. DNA of the CDR3: TGTGCCAGCAGTTACTCCAGGGGGACCTACGAGCAGTACTTC.

Many counts were recorded for this clonotype. The genes are TRBV12-3 or TRBV12-4 and TRBJ1-1, with no clear D. Trimming took 5 bases from V and 3 from J, leaving 7 bases between them. The CDR3 runs 12 residues. CDR3 sequence (DNA): TGTGCCAGCAGTCATACGGACACTGAAGCTTTCTTT. Translating it yields CASSHTDTEAFF.

The CDR3 here is CASSFGQNYEQYF. The CDR3 region has the DNA TGTGCCAGCAGTTTCGGGCAGAACTACGAGCAGTACTTC. The V call is TRBV27, the J call TRBJ2-7; D not resolved. The V end lost 3 bases, the J end lost 3 bases, and 9 bases lay between the germline ends. Germline CDR1 and CDR2: MNHEY and SMNVEV (reference sequence). The CDR3 is made up of 13 amino acids.

This clonotype appeared many times. This chain uses TRBV15 with TRBJ2-5; 10 positions match TRBD1. The CDR3 totals 16 residues. Trimming cost V 1 base and J 8 bases; bases outside gene matches: 10. Germline V CDR1 and CDR2: LNHNV, YYDKDF (reference sequence). The CDR3 DNA is TGTGCCACCAGCAGAGTGGGACAGGGGAAAGGGGCAACCCAGTACTTC. Its protein product is CATSRVGQGKGATQYF.

This clonotype has just a few counts. The J gene is TRBJ1-1, the V gene TRBV20-1, with D possibly being TRBD1 (5 bases). This CDR3 has 15 residues. The germline gives CDR1 DFQATT, CDR2 SNEGSKA (reference sequence). Trimming cost V 1 base and J 0 bases, with 12 bases left between them. CDR3 DNA: TGCAGTGCTAGAGCCAGGCGCAGGGTGAACACTGAAGCTTTCTTT. Translating it yields CSARARRRVNTEAFF.

The table lists this clonotype with many counts. The chain has TRBV4-2 and TRBJ2-2; the match to TRBD1 covers 8 bases. V shed 0 bases and J 5 bases; nucleotides not matched to a gene: 5. CDR1 LGHNA and CDR2 YNFKEQ come from the germline V gene. This CDR3 comprises 16 residues. The CDR3 loop is CASSQETGGLTGELFF. The CDR3 DNA reads as TGTGCCAGCAGCCAAGAAACAGGGGGTTTAACCGGGGAGCTGTTTTTT.

The rearrangement links TRBV29-1 to TRBJ2-5, with TRBD1 matching over 8 bases. This CDR3 region has 15 residues. V lost 4 bases to trimming and J lost 5 bases; unmatched junction nucleotides: 12. The germline CDR1 and CDR2 sequences are SQVTM and ANQGSEA. CDR3 in DNA: TGCAGCGTTGGATTGATCGGGACAGGCGCTGAGACCCAGTACTTC. Translation: CSVGLIGTGAETQYF.

In its sample, this clonotype was seen many times. J is TRBJ2-7 and V is TRBV3-1; possible D gene TRBD1, 5 bases. Germline-derived CDR1 and CDR2 are LGHDT and YNNKEL (reference sequence). The CDR3 spans 14 residues. The V end was cut by 1 base, the J end by 1 base, with 8 bases between. Here the CDR3 DNA reads TGTGCCAGCAGCCAAGGCCACAGGTCCTACGAGCAGTACGTC. This sequence encodes CASSQGHRSYEQYV.

The chain combines TRBV7-2 with TRBJ2-7; maybe TRBD1 (6 bases). Germline values: CDR1 SGHTA, CDR2 FQGNSA. Trimming stripped 5 bases from V and 3 bases from J, with 11 bases between. The CDR3 is 13 residues long. CDR3 bases: TGTGCCAGCAGCCTACAGGGCTTCTACGAGCAGTACGTC. It translates to CASSLQGFYEQYV.

This clonotype appeared a few times. The chain carries TRBV29-1 and TRBJ2-3, with D possibly TRBD1 on 5 matching bases. The CDR3 covers 15 residues. The ends were cut back, 5 bases at V and 0 bases at J, with 15 bases in the middle. The V gene's germline CDR1 is SQVTM and CDR2 ANQGSEA. The CDR3 DNA is TGCAGCGTTTCTCGGACACAGATCAGCACAGATACGCAGTATTTT. It yields the protein CSVSRTQISTDTQYF.

In this sample, this clonotype turned up a few times. The J gene is TRBJ1-4, the V gene TRBV12-3 or TRBV12-4; TRBD1 aligns across 8 bases. The CDR3 consists of 14 residues. Trimming took 3 bases from V and 8 from J; bases not matched to a gene: 5. This CDR3 reads CASSFRGREEKLFF. The CDR3 nucleotides read TGTGCCAGCAGTTTCAGGGGGCGCGAGGAAAAACTGTTTTTT.

The chain combines TRBV2 with TRBJ2-7, with D tentatively TRBD2 (5 bases). This CDR3 region has 14 residues. Germline CDR1 is SNHLY and CDR2 is FYNNEI. Deletions cut 3 bases from V and 2 bases from J, with 11 bases between. The CDR3 DNA follows: TGTGCCAGCAGTGACCGGACTTTAACCTACGAGCAGTACGTC. It specifies CASSDRTLTYEQYV.

This clonotype occurred many times. DNA of the CDR3: TGCGCCAGCCGGGACGGACGCTACGAGCAGTACTTC. It specifies CASRDGRYEQYF. V gene TRBV5-1 combines with J gene TRBJ2-7; D tentatively reads TRBD1 or TRBD2 (5 bases each). V was cut by 7 bases and J by 3 bases, with 11 bases left in between. The CDR3 contains 12 residues. CDR1 is SGHRS, CDR2 YFSETQ, per germline.

Points on this clonotype: Germline and junction disagree at one end, which may indicate a read error. The chain joins TRBV29-1 to TRBJ1-1; D is unresolved. The CDR3 extends over 14 amino acids. Looked up from germline, CDR1 is SQVTM and CDR2 is ANQGSEA. CDR3 region: CSAEWGWGSTEAFF. The CDR3 nucleotides read TGCAGCGCTGAATGGGGATGGGGATCCACTGAAGCTTTCTTT.

This clonotype has at least ten counts. J is TRBJ1-4 and V is TRBV20-1; D not certain. V lost 5 bases and J lost 3, with 10 bases in between. Looked up from germline, CDR1 is DFQATT and CDR2 is SNEGSKA (reference sequence). The CDR3 is made up of 13 amino acids. The CDR3 region is CSAAVSANEKLFF. The CDR3 DNA follows: TGCAGTGCTGCGGTCTCGGCTAATGAAAAACTGTTTTTT.

This clonotype showed up many times. The V call is TRBV12-3 or TRBV12-4, the J call TRBJ2-4; tentatively, D is TRBD1 (5 bases). The CDR3 loop spans 12 amino acids. Trimming stripped 7 bases from V and 7 bases from J, with 11 bases between. For the CDR3, the DNA is TGTGCCAGCACCACCCCAGGGAACATTCAGTACTTC. It translates to CASTTPGNIQYF.

This sequence joins TRBV5-4 and TRBJ1-2; TRBD1 agrees at 7 bases. In germline, CDR1 is SGHNT, CDR2 YYREEE (reference sequence). This CDR3 has 14 amino acids. V dropped 9 bases and J dropped 4; count of bases not matched to a gene: 12. CDR3 region: CATVEGGAGYGYTF. The CDR3 coding sequence is TGTGCCACCGTAGAAGGGGGCGCCGGCTATGGCTACACCTTC.

This clonotype has ten or more counts. This chain links TRBV12-3 or TRBV12-4 with TRBJ2-7, with D perhaps matching TRBD1 (5 bases). V was cut by 5 bases and J by 2 bases, with 16 bases left in between. This CDR3 is built from 15 residues. The chain's CDR3 is CASSPQPTVTYEQYF. CDR3 DNA: TGTGCCAGCAGTCCACAGCCGACAGTAACCTACGAGCAGTACTTC.

This clonotype has at least ten counts. The chain is built from TRBV5-5 and TRBJ2-5, with D uncertain. CDR3 length equals 13 residues. The V gene's germline CDR1 is SGHKS and CDR2 YYEKEE (reference sequence). The V end was cut by 4 bases, the J end by 2 bases, with 9 bases between. The CDR3 region is CASSPVSQETQYF. CDR3 sequence (DNA): TGTGCCAGCAGCCCCGTTTCGCAAGAGACCCAGTACTTC.

The rearrangement links TRBV12-3 or TRBV12-4 to TRBJ2-7, with TRBD2 matching 12 bases. The length of the CDR3 is 15 residues. Trimming removed 3 bases from V and 6 bases from J; junction bases left unmatched: 6. CDR3 amino acids: CASSFLAGGHGEQYV. The CDR3 bases are TGTGCCAGCAGTTTTCTAGCGGGGGGGCACGGCGAGCAGTACGTC.

V and J are TRBV6-1 and TRBJ2-7, with 8 bases that match TRBD1. Looked up from germline, CDR1 is MNHNS and CDR2 is SASEGT. The ends lost 5 bases at V and 7 bases at J; junction bases unmatched: 10. The CDR3 has 14 residues. The CDR3: CASSPLGTGREQYV. The DNA for the CDR3 is TGTGCCAGCAGTCCCCTCGGGACAGGCCGTGAGCAGTACGTC.

This clonotype was observed a few times. The gene calls are TRBV5-4 and TRBJ1-2, with unresolved D. The V and J ends lost 0 bases and 5 bases respectively, with 8 bases between them. The CDR3 has 13 residues. Germline V CDR1 and CDR2: SGHNT, YYREEE (reference sequence). CDR3 in amino acids: CASSLEQKYGYTF. In DNA, the CDR3 is TGTGCCAGCAGCTTGGAACAGAAGTATGGCTACACCTTC.